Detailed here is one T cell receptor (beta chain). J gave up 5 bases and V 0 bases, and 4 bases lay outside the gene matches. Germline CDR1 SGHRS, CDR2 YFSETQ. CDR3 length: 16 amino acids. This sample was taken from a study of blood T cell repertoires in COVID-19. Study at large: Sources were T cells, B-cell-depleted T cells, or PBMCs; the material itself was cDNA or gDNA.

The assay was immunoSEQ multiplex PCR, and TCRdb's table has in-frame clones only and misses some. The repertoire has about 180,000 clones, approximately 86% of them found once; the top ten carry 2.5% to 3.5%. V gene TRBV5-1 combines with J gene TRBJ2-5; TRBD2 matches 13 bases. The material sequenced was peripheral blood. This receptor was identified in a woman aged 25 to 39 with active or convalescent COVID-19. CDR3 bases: TGCGCCAGCAGCTTGGGGACTAGCGGGAGCGCGGAGACCCAGTACTTC. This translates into CASSLGTSGSAETQYF.